This T cell receptor (beta chain) was captured in a study of response to subunit inactivated influenza vaccine. Study-level results: Authors proposed each seasonal influenza vaccination draws in few new T cells.

A word on this clonotype: Its antigen remains unknown. The junction departs from the called germline gene at one end, perhaps through a read error.

MiXCR, applied by TCRdb to the RT-PCR reads, yields one record per CDR3 protein. The sample lists roughly 570,000 distinct CDR3 sequences, approximately 12% seen once, with around 13% in the top ten. Germline assignment: CDR1 DFQATT and CDR2 SNEGSKA (reference sequence). The CDR3 covers 13 residues. Sequenced material: PBMCs from blood, taken 45 days after vaccination. The chain links TRBV20-1 to TRBJ2-7, with TRBD2 matching over 7 bases. This sequence originates from a middle-aged man who received an inactivated influenza vaccine. The CDR3 coding sequence is TGCATTGCTAAGGGGACTAACTCCTACGAGCAGTACTTC. This encodes CIAKGTNSYEQYF.